This T cell receptor beta chain was observed in a study of blood T cell repertoires in COVID-19. Turning to the study itself: Acute and convalescent COVID-19 specimens originated in the United States, Italy and Spain. Sample material is recorded as cDNA or gDNA derived from T cells, B-cell-depleted T cells, or PBMCs.

Germline CDR1 MNHNY, CDR2 SVGAGI (reference sequence). The CDR3 totals 15 residues. V was cut by 4 bases and J by 1 base, with 14 bases left in between. Assay used: immunoSEQ multiplex PCR; TCRdb lists only in-frame clones, some missing. The sample comprises 45,000 to 50,000 clones, about 84% of which are singletons, and under 7% rests with the top ten. This sequence originates from a woman aged 55-69 years with acute or convalescent COVID-19. The material sequenced was peripheral blood. V usage is TRBV6-6 and J usage is TRBJ2-7, with D possibly TRBD1 on 6 matching bases. CDR3 bases: TGTGCCAGCAGTTGGCCGGGACAAGAATCCTACGAGCAGTACTTC. Translating gives CASSWPGQESYEQYF.